This T cell receptor beta chain originates from a study of neurological immune-mediated disorders. Study at large: There were roughly 34 multiple sclerosis patients; around 31 were relapsing-remitting and 3 were secondary progressive. General study results and limits: It was the repertoires of 18 of 34 multiple sclerosis patients that phylogenetic grouping placed in one related-CDR3 cluster, which is a possible signature. Among expanded clones, no CDR3 amino acid sequences were shared across subjects, a pattern suggesting private repertoires in all groups. Whereas HTLV-1-associated myelopathy showed the most TCR clonal expansion, multiple sclerosis showed the least, with levels below those of healthy controls.

The CDR3 is 14 amino acids. V shed 8 bases and J 4 bases; nucleotides not matched to a gene: 9. Germline-derived CDR1 and CDR2 are SGHTA and FQGNSA. This clonotype was observed many times. Its antigen is unknown. TCRdb re-derived calls from the 5' RACE reads in MiXCR, one entry per CDR3 protein. The sample has 66,000 or so distinct CDR3 sequences, 3.4% seen once; the top ten hold about 3.5%. What was sequenced was PBMCs. The receptor comes from a middle-aged man with multiple sclerosis. The V call is TRBV7-2, the J call TRBJ2-3; 7 nucleotides line up with TRBD2. This CDR3 reads CASSPGGVPDTQYF. CDR3 coding DNA: TGTGCCAGCTCCCCTGGGGGGGTACCAGATACGCAGTATTTT.